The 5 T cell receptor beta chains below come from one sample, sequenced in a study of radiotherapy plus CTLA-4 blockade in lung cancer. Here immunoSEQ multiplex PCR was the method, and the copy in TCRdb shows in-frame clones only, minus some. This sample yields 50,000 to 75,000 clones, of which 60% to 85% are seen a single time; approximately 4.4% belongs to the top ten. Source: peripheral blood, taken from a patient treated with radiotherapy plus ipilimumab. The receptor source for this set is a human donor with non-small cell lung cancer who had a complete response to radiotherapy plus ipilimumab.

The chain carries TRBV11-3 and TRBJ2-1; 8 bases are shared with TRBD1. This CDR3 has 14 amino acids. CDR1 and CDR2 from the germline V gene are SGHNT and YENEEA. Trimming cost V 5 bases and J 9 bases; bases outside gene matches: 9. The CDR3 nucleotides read TGTGCCAGCAGCCTTCGAGTCAGGGGGCTTGAGCAGTTCTTC. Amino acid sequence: CASSLRVRGLEQFF.

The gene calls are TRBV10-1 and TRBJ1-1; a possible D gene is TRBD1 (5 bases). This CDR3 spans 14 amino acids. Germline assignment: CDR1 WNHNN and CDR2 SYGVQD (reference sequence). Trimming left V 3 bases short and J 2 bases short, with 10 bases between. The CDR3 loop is CASSDTGLNTEAFF. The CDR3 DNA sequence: TGCGCCAGCAGTGACACGGGACTTAACACTGAAGCTTTCTTT.

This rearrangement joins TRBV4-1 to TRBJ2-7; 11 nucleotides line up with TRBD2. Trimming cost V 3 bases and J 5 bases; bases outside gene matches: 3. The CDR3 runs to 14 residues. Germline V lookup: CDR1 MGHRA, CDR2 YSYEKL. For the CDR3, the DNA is TGCGCCAGCAGCCATAAACTAGCGGGGGACGAGCAGTACTTC. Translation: CASSHKLAGDEQYF.

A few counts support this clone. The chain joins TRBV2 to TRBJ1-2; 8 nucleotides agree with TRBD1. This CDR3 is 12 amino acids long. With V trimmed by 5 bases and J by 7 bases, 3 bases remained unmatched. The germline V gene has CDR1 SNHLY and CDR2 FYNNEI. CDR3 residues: CASSQDRGGYTF. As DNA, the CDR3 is TGTGCCAGCAGTCAAGACAGGGGTGGCTACACCTTC.

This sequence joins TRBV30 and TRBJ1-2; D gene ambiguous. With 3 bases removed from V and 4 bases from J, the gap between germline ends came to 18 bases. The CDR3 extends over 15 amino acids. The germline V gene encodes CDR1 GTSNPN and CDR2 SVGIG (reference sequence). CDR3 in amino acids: CAWSTNLGAVYGYTF. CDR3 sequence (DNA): TGTGCCTGGAGCACTAATTTGGGAGCCGTCTATGGCTACACCTTC. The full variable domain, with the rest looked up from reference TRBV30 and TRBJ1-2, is SQTIHQWPATLVQPVGSPLSLECTVEGTSNPNLYWYRQAAGRGLQLLFYSVGIGQISSEVPQNLSASRPQDRQFILSSKKLLLSDSGFYLCAWSTNLGAVYGYTFGSGTRLTVV.